This TCR beta chain was documented in a study of blood T cell repertoires in COVID-19. Study information: Specimens from acute and convalescent COVID-19 originated in the United States, Italy and Spain.

Patients at the Seattle site were enrolled during active infection and followed longitudinally. Per the authors' pipeline: Using reference gene primer amplification, nucleated cell counts were estimated. Sequencing used immunoSEQ multiplex PCR; TCRdb keeps in-frame clones, though not all of them. V and J calls plus clone size are reproduced from that table; the DNA served to infer D and trimming. This sample has some 220,000 clones; about 82% occur once, and the top ten carry 4% to 6%. Sequenced sample: peripheral blood. The clonotype originates from a man in his fifties with COVID-19, enrolled during active disease.

In DNA, the CDR3 is TGTGCCAGCAGCGCCCTCCGGGACTCCCCCGCCGAGCAGTACTTC. This gives the protein CASSALRDSPAEQYF. The rearrangement links TRBV2 to TRBJ2-7, with a tentative D call TRBD2 (6 bases). The V end was cut by 6 bases, the J end by 6 bases, with 21 bases between. This CDR3 contains 15 residues. Germline assignment: CDR1 SNHLY and CDR2 FYNNEI.